The entry that follows covers one TCR beta chain sequence. It lacks a known antigen. No much larger clone is present one base from it, and per-base qualities are unavailable. The data originate from a study of identical twins (TCRdb year 2016). At the level of the whole study: To test whether fetal clonotypes persist, the study used deep sequencing on TCR alpha and beta repertoires from monozygotic twins, unrelated adults of various ages, and cord blood. To rule out contamination, the twin experiments were replicated at different times with different library preparation protocols. The research as a whole found: Invariant T cells such as MAIT and iNKT could partly confound zero-insertion analyses, though diverse VJ usage argued against this for most clonotypes. Compared with coincidental sharing between unrelated individuals, out-of-frame TCR alpha sequences shared between twins had an excess of sequences with low generation probability. Because the same donors could not be followed over many years, conclusions were based on cross-sectional statistical analysis. Recombination models systematically underestimated out-of-frame TCR alpha sharing in monozygotic twins but agreed with sharing between unrelated individuals. In beta out-of-frame sequences, excess twin sharing was weaker, because having fewer shared sequences lowered the signal-to-noise ratio. Fewer insertions were carried by abundant cord blood beta clonotypes, a similar but weaker trend appeared in young adult naive repertoires, and no such trend appeared in memory repertoires.

The receptor library was made with 5' RACE. Data came from an Illumina HiSeq 2000. Template switching added a universal primer binding site, and the final cDNA carried a unique molecular identifier that allowed TCR cDNA molecules to be counted accurately. Specific primers in the conserved constant-segment region were used to synthesize first-strand cDNA for TCR alpha and beta chains. To control for contamination, every cDNA library was double barcoded, receiving both a SMART-Mk sample barcode and Illumina barcodes. Two successive PCR steps introduced TruSeq adapter sequences along with Illumina sample barcodes. The TCR alpha and beta cDNA libraries were sequenced on the Illumina HiSeq platform using custom primers. From the authors' description of their analysis: Raw reads were processed with MiGEC to extract unique molecular identifiers, and MiXCR was used to determine CDR3 positions. Recombination models were inferred per individual with the repgenHMM and IGoR tools using an EM algorithm. The analysis of shared clonotypes was done with the tcR package in R, with sharing normalized by the product of cloneset sizes. To study raw recombination without the effects of thymic and clonal selection, out-of-frame nonproductive sequences were analyzed. TCRdb passed the public sequencing reads through fastp at Q25 and MiXCR, retaining productive beta sequences. Each CDR3 protein gets just one entry, which takes the most common genes and DNA from the rows behind it. It is TCRdb's table, rather than the study itself, that gives the V and J calls and clone size. The sample data list about 530,000 distinct CDR3 sequences, and 20% to 25% of these were observed just once. The ten top clones hold 0.48% of the sample.

Ends trimmed: V by 7 bases, J by 0 bases; bases unmatched to a gene: 9. CDR1 and CDR2 are read off the germline V gene (reference sequence) as DFQATT and SNEGSKA. From its cysteine to its phenylalanine, the CDR3 spans 15 amino acids. CDR3 DNA is the only sequence kept; it has 45 bases, read in frame from the first base. Every donor was a healthy Caucasian. Three pairs of female monozygotic twins, all aged 18 to 29 years, were included in the twin cohort. Positive isolation kits from Invitrogen were used to isolate the CD4+ and CD8+ T cell populations. The sample was also reused in another study, on yellow fever vaccine responses in identical twins. As the second study states: The T cell response to vaccination in identical twins was reported by the authors to appear partly convergent and partly personalized. Focusing on identical twins, the study followed the T cell clones that responded to the vaccine, and did so with precision.

Sequencing input: CD4+ T cells sorted from blood. The TCR sequence derives from a woman under 30 in good health. The chain was built from TRBV20-1 and TRBJ1-5, with 7 middle bases fitting TRBD1. The nucleotide sequence reads as follows: TGCAGTGGACAGGGAGGGGGATATAGCAATCAGCCCCAGCATTTT. It is translated as CSGQGGGYSNQPQHF.